These T cell receptor beta chains were read from a single sample in a study of early T cells in non-severe SARS-CoV-2 infection. Each CDR3 protein gets one entry after TCRdb re-called the 5' RACE reads with MiXCR. The sample includes some 39,000 distinct CDR3 sequences, around 4.1% of them seen just once. The source material was whole blood. These TCRs come from an adult who was a healthcare worker with PCR-confirmed SARS-CoV-2 infection or an uninfected control (not recorded which). CDR3s include the opening cysteine and the closing phenylalanine or tryptophan. Fields, in order: D gene, clone size, V gene, J gene, CDR3 DNA, CDR3 protein. A D gene is named only where the DNA matches it firmly. Not every row has a clone size; where given, it reads once, few, many or a size class.

>TRBD2|many|TRBV9|TRBJ2-7
TGTGCCAGCAGCCCCCGGGCTAGCGGGTTCTACGAGCAGTACTTC
CASSPRASGFYEQYF
>.|few|TRBV7-3|TRBJ1-2
TGTGCCAGCTGGAGGGCATGGGGCTACACCTTC
CASWRAWGYTF
>.|many|TRBV7-2|TRBJ1-2
TGTGCCAGCAGCTTAGCCGGACAGAACTATGGCTACACCTTC
CASSLAGQNYGYTF
>.|.|TRBV3-1|TRBJ2-5
TGTGCCAGCAGCCAAGATCGTCGGGACATAGAAGAGACCCAGTACTTC
CASSQDRRDIEETQYF
>.|.|TRBV21-1|TRBJ2-7
TGTGCCAGCAGCAAAGCTGTCAGGGGACCAGCTAGGGAGCAGTACTTC
CASSKAVRGPAREQYF
>.|many|TRBV18|TRBJ2-5
TGTGCCAGCTCCCTACACGCAAAAGAGACCCAGTACTTC
CASSLHAKETQYF
>.|many|TRBV5-1|TRBJ2-1
TGCGCCAGCAGCTTGGCCCAGCGGTCCTACAATGAGCAGTTCTTC
CASSLAQRSYNEQFF
>.|many|TRBV20-1|TRBJ2-1
TGCAGTGCAAAAGACCTGCCGAGCTCCTACAATGAGCAGTTCTTC
CSAKDLPSSYNEQFF
>.|many|TRBV11-3|TRBJ2-3
TGTGCCAGCAGCTTGCTCTCAGATACGCAGTATTTT
CASSLLSDTQYF
>.|many|TRBV5-1|TRBJ2-2
TGCGCCAGCAGCTTGGGCAGGGTGAACACCGGGGAGCTGTTTTTT
CASSLGRVNTGELFF
>TRBD1|many|TRBV12-5|TRBJ2-5
TGTGCTAGTGGTTCCTCGGACAGGGGGCGGGAGACCCAGTACTTC
CASGSSDRGRETQYF
>.|many|TRBV12-5|TRBJ2-2
TGTGCTAGTGCCATGTCAACAGAGAACACCGGGGAGCTGTTTTTT
CASAMSTENTGELFF
>.|many|TRBV12-3/TRBV12-4|TRBJ2-1
TGTGCCAGCAGTCTCCCGGACAGAATCTACAATGAGCAGTTCTTC
CASSLPDRIYNEQFF
>.|many|TRBV30|TRBJ2-7
TGTGCCTGGAGTGGCACGTCCTACGAGCAGTACTTC
CAWSGTSYEQYF
>TRBD2|many|TRBV7-8|TRBJ2-3
TGTGCCAGCACCCCGGTAGCGGGATTGAGCACAGATACGCAGTATTTT
CASTPVAGLSTDTQYF
>TRBD1|many|TRBV19|TRBJ1-4
TGTGCCAGTAGTATGCGACAGGGTAATGAAAAACTGTTTTTT
CASSMRQGNEKLFF
>.|many|TRBV6-1|TRBJ2-3
TGTGCCAGCAGGGTGAGCGGAAACACAGATACGCAGTATTTT
CASRVSGNTDTQYF
>.|.|TRBV7-8|TRBJ2-5
TGTGCCAGCAGCGAACGGAGGACCAACCAAGAGACCCAGTACTTC
CASSERRTNQETQYF
>.|few|TRBV9|TRBJ2-2
TGTGCCAGCAGCCCCCGGTACTTCGGGGAGCTGTTTTTT
CASSPRYFGELFF
>TRBD1|many|TRBV20-1|TRBJ2-2
TGCAGTGCTAGACCGCTCGGGATTCGGGACAGGTCCACCGGGGAGCTGTTTTTT
CSARPLGIRDRSTGELFF
>.|many|TRBV6-6|TRBJ2-3
TGTGCCAGCAGCCCAGGGGGAGGAGGCACAGATACGCAGTATTTT
CASSPGGGGTDTQYF
>.|many|TRBV5-1|TRBJ2-2
TGCGCCAGCAGCTTTCCGGGACGGACCCTGGGCACCGGGGAGCTGTTTTTT
CASSFPGRTLGTGELFF
>.|many|TRBV4-1|TRBJ2-5
TGCGCCAGCAGCCAAGGTTCTGCGGGGCTCCAAGAGACCCAGTACTTC
CASSQGSAGLQETQYF
>.|many|TRBV19|TRBJ2-1
TGTGCCAGTAGTATGAACGGGGAGGTACGTGAGCAGTTCTTC
CASSMNGEVREQFF
>.|many|TRBV12-3/TRBV12-4|TRBJ1-3
TGTGCCAGCAGTTCCCTCGGGAGCTCTGGAAACACCATATATTTT
CASSSLGSSGNTIYF
>.|few|TRBV10-2|TRBJ1-2
TGCGCCAGCACTCTACAGGTTAATTCTAACTATGGCTACACCTTC
CASTLQVNSNYGYTF
>.|many|TRBV14|TRBJ2-1
TGTGCCAGCAGCCAAAGACGGACCACCCGAACGGATGAGCAGTTCTTC
CASSQRRTTRTDEQFF
>TRBD1|many|TRBV4-1|TRBJ1-5
TGCGCCAGCAGCCAAGGGCGCCCGAACAGGGGAGATCAGCCCCAGCATTTT
CASSQGRPNRGDQPQHF
>.|many|TRBV6-2/TRBV6-3|TRBJ2-1
TGTGCCAGCAGTTACGCCGGAGGAAACAATGAGCAGTTCTTC
CASSYAGGNNEQFF
>.|many|TRBV12-3/TRBV12-4|TRBJ1-3
TGTGCCAGCAGTGATCCGGCAGGATACTCTGGAAACACCATATATTTT
CASSDPAGYSGNTIYF
>.|many|TRBV7-9|TRBJ2-1
TGTGCCAGCAGCTTCGGCGGGCCCCACAATGAGCAGTTCTTC
CASSFGGPHNEQFF
>.|.|TRBV4-2|TRBJ2-3
TGTGCCAGCAGCCAAGATCACGAAGTCACAGATACGCAGTATTTT
CASSQDHEVTDTQYF
>TRBD2|.|TRBV20-1|TRBJ2-5
TGCAGTGCTAGCGGGGGAGGGGAGACCCAGTACTTC
CSASGGGETQYF
>.|many|TRBV29-1|TRBJ2-5
TGCAGTTTTCAGGGATACCCCCAAGAGACCCAGTACTTC
CSFQGYPQETQYF
>.|.|TRBV6-4|TRBJ1-6
TGTGCCAGCAGACAGGCTTATAATTCACCCCTCCACTTT
CASRQAYNSPLHF
>.|many|TRBV7-9|TRBJ1-2
TGTGCCAGCAGCTTAGCACAGATCTATGGCTACACCTTC
CASSLAQIYGYTF
>TRBD1|many|TRBV20-1|TRBJ2-7
TGCAGTGCTCCCGGGACAGGGACCTACGAGCAGTACTTC
CSAPGTGTYEQYF
>.|few|TRBV6-6|TRBJ2-7
TGTGCCAGCAGTTACTCGGGGACATCTAACTACGAGCAGTACTTC
CASSYSGTSNYEQYF
>.|many|TRBV10-2|TRBJ2-7
TGCGCCAGCAGTGAGGCCCGAGATGACTACGAGCAGTACTTC
CASSEARDDYEQYF
>.|many|TRBV5-1|TRBJ2-2
TGCGCCAGCAGTCTTCGGACTGCGAACACCGGGGAGCTGTTTTTT
CASSLRTANTGELFF
>.|many|TRBV9|TRBJ1-1
TGTGCCAGCAGCAAGACAGGTGACACTGAAGCTTTCTTT
CASSKTGDTEAFF
>TRBD2|many|TRBV6-5|TRBJ2-1
TGTGCCAGCAGCCTGCGGGGGGGCTACAACAATGAGCAGTTCTTC
CASSLRGGYNNEQFF
>TRBD1|few|TRBV29-1|TRBJ2-3
TGCAGCGTCGGGGACAGGGTCCCGGATACGCAGTATTTT
CSVGDRVPDTQYF
>TRBD1|many|TRBV12-3/TRBV12-4|TRBJ1-5
TGTGCCAGCAGTGTAACAGGGGGCCATCAGCCCCAGCATTTT
CASSVTGGHQPQHF